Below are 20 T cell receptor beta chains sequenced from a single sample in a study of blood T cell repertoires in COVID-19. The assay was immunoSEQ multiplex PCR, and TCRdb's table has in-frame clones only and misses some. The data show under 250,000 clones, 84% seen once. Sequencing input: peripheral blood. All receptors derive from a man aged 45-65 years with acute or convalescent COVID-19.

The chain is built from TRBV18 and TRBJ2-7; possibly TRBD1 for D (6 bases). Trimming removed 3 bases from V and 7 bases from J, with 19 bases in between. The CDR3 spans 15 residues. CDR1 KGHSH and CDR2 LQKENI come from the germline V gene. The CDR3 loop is CASSPGRTESEEQYF. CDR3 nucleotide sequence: TGTGCCAGCTCACCGGGGCGGACAGAGTCGGAGGAGCAGTACTTC. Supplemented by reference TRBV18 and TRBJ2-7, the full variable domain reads NAGVMQNPRHLVRRRGQEARLRCSPMKGHSHVYWYRQLPEEGLKFMVYLQKENIIDESGMPKERFSAEFPKEGPSILRIQQVVRGDSAAYFCASSPGRTESEEQYFGPGTRLTVT.

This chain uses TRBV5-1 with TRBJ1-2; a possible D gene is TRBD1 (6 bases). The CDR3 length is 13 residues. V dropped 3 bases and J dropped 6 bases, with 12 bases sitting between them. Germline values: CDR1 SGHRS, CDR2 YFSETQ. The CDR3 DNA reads TGCGCCAGCAGCTCGCAGGGGAACAATGGCTACACCTTC. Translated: CASSSQGNNGYTF.

The CDR3 loop reads CSVDFQGQGLRYEQYF. DNA for the CDR3: TGCAGCGTTGATTTCCAGGGACAGGGGCTGAGGTACGAGCAGTACTTC. The chain is built from TRBV29-1 and TRBJ2-7; 10 bases are shared with TRBD1. V lost 3 bases, J lost 4 bases, and 12 bases stayed unmatched. Germline CDR1 SQVTM, CDR2 ANQGSEA. There are 16 residues in the CDR3.

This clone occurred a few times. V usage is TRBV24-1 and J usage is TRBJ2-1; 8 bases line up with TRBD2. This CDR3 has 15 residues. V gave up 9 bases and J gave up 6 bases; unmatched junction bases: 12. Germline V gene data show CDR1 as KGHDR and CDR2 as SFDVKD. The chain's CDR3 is CATAAGGTFSNEQFF. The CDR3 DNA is TGTGCCACCGCCGCGGGGGGTACTTTCAGCAATGAGCAGTTCTTC.

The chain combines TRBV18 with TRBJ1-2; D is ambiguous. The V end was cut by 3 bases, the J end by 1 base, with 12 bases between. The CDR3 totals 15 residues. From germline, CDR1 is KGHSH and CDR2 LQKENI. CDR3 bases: TGTGCCAGCTCACCCCTTCTCTCCGGTAACTATGGCTACACCTTC. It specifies CASSPLLSGNYGYTF. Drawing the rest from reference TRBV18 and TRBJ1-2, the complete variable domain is NAGVMQNPRHLVRRRGQEARLRCSPMKGHSHVYWYRQLPEEGLKFMVYLQKENIIDESGMPKERFSAEFPKEGPSILRIQQVVRGDSAAYFCASSPLLSGNYGYTFGSGTRLTVV.

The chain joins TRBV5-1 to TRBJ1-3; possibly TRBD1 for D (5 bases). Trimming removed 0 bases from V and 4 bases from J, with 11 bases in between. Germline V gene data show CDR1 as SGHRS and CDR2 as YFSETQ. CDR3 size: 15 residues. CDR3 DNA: TGCGCCAGCAGCTTGGAAGGGGCATCGGGAAACACCATATATTTT. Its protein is CASSLEGASGNTIYF.

In DNA form, the CDR3 reads TGTGCCAGCAGCTTGGAAGGGGCAGCGGGGAATTCACCCCTCCACTTT. It codes for CASSLEGAAGNSPLHF. This rearrangement joins TRBV5-4 to TRBJ1-6; possibly TRBD1 for D (5 bases). Deletions cut 0 bases from V and 7 bases from J, with 14 bases between. This CDR3 region has 16 residues. Germline V gives CDR1 SGHNT, CDR2 YYREEE (reference sequence).

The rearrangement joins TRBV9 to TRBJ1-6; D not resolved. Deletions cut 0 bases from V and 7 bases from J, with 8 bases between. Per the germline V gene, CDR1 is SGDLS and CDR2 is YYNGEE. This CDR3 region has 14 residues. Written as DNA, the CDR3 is TGTGCCAGCAGCGTAGAGCAGACAAATTCACCCCTCCACTTT. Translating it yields CASSVEQTNSPLHF.

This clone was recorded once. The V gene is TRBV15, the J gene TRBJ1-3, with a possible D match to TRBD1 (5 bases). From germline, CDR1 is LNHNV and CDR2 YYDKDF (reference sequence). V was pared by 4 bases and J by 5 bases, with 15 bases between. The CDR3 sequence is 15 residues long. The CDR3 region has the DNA TGTGCCACCAGCACTGGACAAGTTATTCGAAACACCATATATTTT. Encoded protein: CATSTGQVIRNTIYF.

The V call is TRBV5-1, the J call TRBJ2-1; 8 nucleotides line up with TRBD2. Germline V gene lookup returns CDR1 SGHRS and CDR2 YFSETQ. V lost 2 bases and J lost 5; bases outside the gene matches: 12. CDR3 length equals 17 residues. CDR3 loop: CASSFMAGGDQNNEQFF. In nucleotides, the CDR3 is TGCGCCAGCAGCTTTATGGCGGGGGGCGACCAAAACAATGAGCAGTTCTTC.

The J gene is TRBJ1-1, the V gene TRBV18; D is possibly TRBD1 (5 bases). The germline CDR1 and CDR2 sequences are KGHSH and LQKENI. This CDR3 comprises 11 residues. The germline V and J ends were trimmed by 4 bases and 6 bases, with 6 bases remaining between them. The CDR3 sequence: CASSRGAEAFF. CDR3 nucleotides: TGTGCCAGCTCACGGGGGGCTGAAGCTTTCTTT.

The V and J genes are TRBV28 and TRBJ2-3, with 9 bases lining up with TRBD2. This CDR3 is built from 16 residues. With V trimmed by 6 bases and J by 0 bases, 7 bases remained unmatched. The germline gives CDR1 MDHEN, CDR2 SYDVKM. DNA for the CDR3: TGTGCCAGCAGCCTACCTAGCGGGAAGAGCACAGATACGCAGTATTTT. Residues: CASSLPSGKSTDTQYF.

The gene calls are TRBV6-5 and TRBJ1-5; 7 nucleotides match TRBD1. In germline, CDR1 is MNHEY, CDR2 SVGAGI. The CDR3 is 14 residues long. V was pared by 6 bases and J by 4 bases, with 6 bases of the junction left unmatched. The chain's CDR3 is CASSLQGTNQPQHF. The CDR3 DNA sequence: TGTGCCAGCAGCCTACAGGGGACTAATCAGCCCCAGCATTTT.

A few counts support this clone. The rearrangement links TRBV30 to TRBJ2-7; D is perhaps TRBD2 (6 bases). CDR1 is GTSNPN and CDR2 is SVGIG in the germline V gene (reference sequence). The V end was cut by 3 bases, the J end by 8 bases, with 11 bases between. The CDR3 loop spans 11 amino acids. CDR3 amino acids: CAWRLGGKQYF. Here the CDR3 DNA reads TGTGCCTGGAGATTGGGCGGGAAGCAGTACTTC.

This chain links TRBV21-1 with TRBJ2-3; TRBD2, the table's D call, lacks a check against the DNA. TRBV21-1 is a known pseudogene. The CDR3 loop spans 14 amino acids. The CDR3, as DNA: TGTGCCAGCAGCAAGCGGCGGGTCACAGATACGCAGTATTTT. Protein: CASSKRRVTDTQYF.

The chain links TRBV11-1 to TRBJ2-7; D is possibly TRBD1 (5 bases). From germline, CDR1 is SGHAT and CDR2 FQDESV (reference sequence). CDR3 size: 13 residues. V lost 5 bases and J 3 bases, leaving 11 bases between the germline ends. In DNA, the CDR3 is TGTGCCAGCAGCATACAGGAGTTCTACGAGCAGTACTTC. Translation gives CASSIQEFYEQYF.

The CDR3 DNA sequence: TGTGCCAGCAGTTACGACACGCCTAACTATGGCTACACCTTC. It codes for CASSYDTPNYGYTF. The rearrangement uses TRBV2 and TRBJ1-2, with unresolved D. V lost 5 bases to trimming and J lost 0 bases, with 10 bases between them. CDR3 size: 14 residues. Germline V gives CDR1 SNHLY, CDR2 FYNNEI. Full variable domain (rest looked up from reference TRBV2 and TRBJ1-2): EPEVTQTPSHQVTQMGQEVILRCVPISNHLYFYWYRQILGQKVEFLVSFYNNEISEKSEIFDDQFSVERPDGSNFTLKIRSTKLEDSAMYFCASSYDTPNYGYTFGSGTRLTVV.

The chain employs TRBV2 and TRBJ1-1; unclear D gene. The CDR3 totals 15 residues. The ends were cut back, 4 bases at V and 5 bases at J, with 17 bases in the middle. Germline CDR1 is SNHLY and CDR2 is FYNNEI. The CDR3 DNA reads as TGTGCCAGCAGTGGGTTTAAGACCCTAGAGACTGAAGCTTTCTTT. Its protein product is CASSGFKTLETEAFF.

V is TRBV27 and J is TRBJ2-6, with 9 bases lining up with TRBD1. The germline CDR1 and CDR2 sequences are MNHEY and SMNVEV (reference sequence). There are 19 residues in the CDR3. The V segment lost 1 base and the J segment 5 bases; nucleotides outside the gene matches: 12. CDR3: CASSLYPSKGQGRANVLTF. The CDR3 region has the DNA TGTGCCAGCAGTTTATACCCCTCTAAGGGACAGGGAAGGGCCAACGTCCTGACTTTC.

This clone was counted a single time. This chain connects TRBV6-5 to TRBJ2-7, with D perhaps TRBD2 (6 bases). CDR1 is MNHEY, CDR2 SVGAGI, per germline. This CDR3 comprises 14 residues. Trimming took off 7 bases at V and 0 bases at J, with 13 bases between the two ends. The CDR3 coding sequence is TGTGCCAGCACCCGCGGAGGGAGCTCCTACGAGCAGTACTTC. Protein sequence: CASTRGGSSYEQYF.